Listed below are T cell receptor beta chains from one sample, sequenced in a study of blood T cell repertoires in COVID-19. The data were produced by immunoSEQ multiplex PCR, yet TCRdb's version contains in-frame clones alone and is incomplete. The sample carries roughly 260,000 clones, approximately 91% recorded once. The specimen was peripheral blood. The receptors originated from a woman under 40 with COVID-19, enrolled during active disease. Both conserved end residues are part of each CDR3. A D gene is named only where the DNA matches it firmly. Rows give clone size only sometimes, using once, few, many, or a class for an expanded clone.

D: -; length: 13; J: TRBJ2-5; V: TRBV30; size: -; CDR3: CAWSVPPRETQYF; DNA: TGTGCCTGGAGTGTACCCCCCAGGGAGACCCAGTACTTC
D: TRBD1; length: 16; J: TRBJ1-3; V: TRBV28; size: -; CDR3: CASSEWGQGRGNTIYF; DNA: TGTGCCAGTTCTGAATGGGGACAGGGGAGGGGAAACACCATATATTTT
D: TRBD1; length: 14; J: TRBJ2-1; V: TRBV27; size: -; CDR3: CASSLPGQVNEQFF; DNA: TGTGCCAGCAGTCTACCGGGACAGGTCAATGAGCAGTTCTTC
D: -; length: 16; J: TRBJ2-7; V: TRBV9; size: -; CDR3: CASSPRPGDLSYEQYF; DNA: TGTGCCAGCAGCCCCCGCCCAGGGGACCTCTCCTACGAGCAGTACTTC
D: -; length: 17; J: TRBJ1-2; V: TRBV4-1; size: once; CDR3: CASSPKGEYDSLSGYTF; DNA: TGCGCCAGCAGCCCCAAGGGAGAGTATGACTCGCTGAGTGGCTACACCTTC
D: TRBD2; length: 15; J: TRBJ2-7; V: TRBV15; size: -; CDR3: CATSSRIAGGGEQYF; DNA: TGTGCCACCAGCAGTAGGATCGCGGGAGGGGGCGAGCAGTACTTC
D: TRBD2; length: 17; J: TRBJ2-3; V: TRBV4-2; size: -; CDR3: CASSRTSGRAGGDTQYF; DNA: TGTGCCAGCAGCCGGACTAGCGGGAGGGCCGGGGGAGATACGCAGTATTTT
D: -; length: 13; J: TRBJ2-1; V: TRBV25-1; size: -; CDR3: CASSGLRSGEQFF; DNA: TGTGCCAGCAGTGGGCTAAGGTCAGGTGAGCAGTTCTTC
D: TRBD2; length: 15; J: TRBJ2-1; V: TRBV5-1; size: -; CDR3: CASSPGTSEYNEQFF; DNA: TGCGCCAGCAGCCCCGGGACTAGCGAGTACAATGAGCAGTTCTTC
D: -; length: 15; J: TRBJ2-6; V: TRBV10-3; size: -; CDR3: CAISRQVSGANVLTF; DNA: TGTGCCATCAGTAGACAGGTCTCTGGGGCCAACGTCCTGACTTTC
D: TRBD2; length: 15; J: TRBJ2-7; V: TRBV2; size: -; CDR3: CASRSRLAGGLEQYF; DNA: TGTGCCAGCCGCTCCCGACTAGCGGGAGGGCTCGAGCAGTACTTC
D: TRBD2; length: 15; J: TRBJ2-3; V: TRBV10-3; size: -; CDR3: CAISPGTSYTDTQYF; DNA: TGTGCCATCAGTCCCGGGACTAGCTACACAGATACGCAGTATTTT
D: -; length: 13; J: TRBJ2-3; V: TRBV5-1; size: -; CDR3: CASSPSGTDTQYF; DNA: TGCGCCAGCAGCCCTAGCGGCACAGATACGCAGTATTTT
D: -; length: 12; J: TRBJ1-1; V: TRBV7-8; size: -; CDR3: CASSLQFTEAFF; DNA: TGTGCCAGCAGCCTACAGTTCACTGAAGCTTTCTTT
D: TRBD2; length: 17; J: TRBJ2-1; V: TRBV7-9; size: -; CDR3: CASSLRGIGGSGNEQFF; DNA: TGTGCCAGCAGCTTAAGGGGTATCGGGGGTAGCGGGAATGAGCAGTTCTTC
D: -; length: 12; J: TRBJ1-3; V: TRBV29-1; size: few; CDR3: CSVGQGQNTIYF; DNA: TGCAGCGTTGGCCAGGGGCAAAACACCATATATTTT
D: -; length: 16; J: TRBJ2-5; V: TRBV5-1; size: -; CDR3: CARPRRAGPAQETQYF; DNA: TGCGCCAGGCCGCGGCGGGCGGGGCCGGCCCAAGAGACCCAGTACTTC
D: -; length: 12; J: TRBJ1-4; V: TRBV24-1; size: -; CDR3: CATSDRGEKLFF; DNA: TGTGCCACCAGTGATCGCGGGGAAAAACTGTTTTTT
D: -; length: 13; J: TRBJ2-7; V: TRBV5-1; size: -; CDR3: CASSLTGAYEQYF; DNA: TGCGCCAGCAGCTTGACAGGAGCCTACGAGCAGTACTTC
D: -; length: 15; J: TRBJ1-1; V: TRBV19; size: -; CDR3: CASSPPWTEETEAFF; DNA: TGTGCCAGTAGTCCGCCCTGGACGGAGGAAACTGAAGCTTTCTTT